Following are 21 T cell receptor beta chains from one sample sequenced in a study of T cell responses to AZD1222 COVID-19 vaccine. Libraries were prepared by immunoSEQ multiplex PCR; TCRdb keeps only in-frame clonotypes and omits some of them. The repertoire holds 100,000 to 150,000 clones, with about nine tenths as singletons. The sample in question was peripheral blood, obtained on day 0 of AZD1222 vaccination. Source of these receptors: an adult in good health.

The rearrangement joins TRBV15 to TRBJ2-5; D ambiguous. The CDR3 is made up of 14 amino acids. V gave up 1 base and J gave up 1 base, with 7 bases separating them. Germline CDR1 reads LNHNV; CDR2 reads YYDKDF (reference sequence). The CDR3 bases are TGTGCCACCAGCAGAGCTGGGGTCCAAGAGACCCAGTACTTC. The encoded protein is CATSRAGVQETQYF.

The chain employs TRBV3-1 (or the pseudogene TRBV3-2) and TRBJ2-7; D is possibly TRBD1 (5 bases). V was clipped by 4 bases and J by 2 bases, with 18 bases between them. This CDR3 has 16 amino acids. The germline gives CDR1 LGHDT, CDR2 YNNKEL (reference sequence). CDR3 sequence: CASSPRLGQVTYEQYF. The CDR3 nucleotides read TGTGCCAGCAGCCCCCGCTTGGGGCAGGTGACCTACGAGCAGTACTTC.

The CDR3 spells CASSYVSGSGANVLTF. The CDR3 DNA reads as TGTGCCAGCAGCTATGTAAGCGGATCTGGGGCCAACGTCCTGACTTTC. The chain links TRBV7-2 to TRBJ2-6, with TRBD2 as a possible D gene (5 bases). Germline V CDR1 and CDR2: SGHTA, FQGNSA. This CDR3 contains 16 residues. V lost 4 bases and J lost 1, with 11 bases in between.

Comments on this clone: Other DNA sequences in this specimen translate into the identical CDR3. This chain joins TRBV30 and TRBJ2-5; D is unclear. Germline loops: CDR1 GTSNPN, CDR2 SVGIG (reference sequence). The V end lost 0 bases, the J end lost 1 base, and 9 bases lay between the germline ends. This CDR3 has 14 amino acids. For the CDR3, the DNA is TGTGCCTGGAGTGTACTGGGCAGCCAAGAGACCCAGTACTTC. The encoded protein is CAWSVLGSQETQYF.

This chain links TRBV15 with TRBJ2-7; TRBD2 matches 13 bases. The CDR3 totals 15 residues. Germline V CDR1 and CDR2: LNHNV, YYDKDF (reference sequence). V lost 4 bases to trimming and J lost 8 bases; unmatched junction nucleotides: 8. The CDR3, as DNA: TGTGCCACCAGCATGCGACTAGCGGGAGGAGTCAAGCAGTACTTC. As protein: CATSMRLAGGVKQYF. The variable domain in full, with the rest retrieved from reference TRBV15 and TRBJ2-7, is DAMVIQNPRYQVTQFGKPVTLSCSQTLNHNVMYWYQQKSSQAPKLLFHYYDKDFNNEADTPDNFQSRRPNTSFCFLDIRSPGLGDTAMYLCATSMRLAGGVKQYFGPGTRLTVT.

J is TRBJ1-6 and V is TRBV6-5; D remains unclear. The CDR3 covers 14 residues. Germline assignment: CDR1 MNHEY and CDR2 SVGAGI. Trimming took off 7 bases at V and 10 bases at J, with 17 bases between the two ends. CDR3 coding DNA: TGTGCCAGCACCGCACGCGGAGGGAACTCACCCCTCCACTTT. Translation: CASTARGGNSPLHF.

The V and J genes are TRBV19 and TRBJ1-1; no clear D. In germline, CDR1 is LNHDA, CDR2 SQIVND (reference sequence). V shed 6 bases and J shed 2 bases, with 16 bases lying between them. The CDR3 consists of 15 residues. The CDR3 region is CASSDLLPLNTEAFF. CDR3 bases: TGTGCCAGTAGCGACCTTCTCCCTTTAAACACTGAAGCTTTCTTT.

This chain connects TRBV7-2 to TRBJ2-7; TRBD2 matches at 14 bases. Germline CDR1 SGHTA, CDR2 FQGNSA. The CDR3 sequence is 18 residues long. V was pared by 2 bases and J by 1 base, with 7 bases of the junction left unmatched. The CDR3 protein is CASSLSGLAGVGSYEQYF. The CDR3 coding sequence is TGTGCCAGCAGCTTATCGGGACTAGCGGGAGTCGGGTCCTACGAGCAGTACTTC.

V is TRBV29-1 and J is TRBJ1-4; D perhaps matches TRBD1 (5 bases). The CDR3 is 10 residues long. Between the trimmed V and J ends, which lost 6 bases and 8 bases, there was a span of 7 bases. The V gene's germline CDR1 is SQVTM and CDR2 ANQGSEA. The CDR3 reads CSVGGEKLFF. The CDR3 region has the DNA TGCAGCGTGGGGGGGGAAAAACTGTTTTTT.

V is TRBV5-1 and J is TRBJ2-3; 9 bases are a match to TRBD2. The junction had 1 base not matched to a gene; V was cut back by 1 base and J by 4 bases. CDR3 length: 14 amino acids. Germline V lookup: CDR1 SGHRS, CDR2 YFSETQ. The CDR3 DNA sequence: TGCGCCAGCAGCTTGAGGACTAGCGCAGATACGCAGTATTTT. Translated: CASSLRTSADTQYF.

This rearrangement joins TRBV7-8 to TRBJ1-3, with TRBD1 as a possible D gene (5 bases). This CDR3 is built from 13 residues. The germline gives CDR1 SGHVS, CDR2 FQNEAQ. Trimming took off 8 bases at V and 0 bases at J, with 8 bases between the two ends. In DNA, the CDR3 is TGTGCCAGCGGGCAGGGCTCTGGAAACACCATATATTTT. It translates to CASGQGSGNTIYF. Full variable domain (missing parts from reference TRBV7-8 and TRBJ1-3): GAGVSQSPRYKVAKRGQDVALRCDPISGHVSLFWYQQALGQGPEFLTYFQNEAQLDKSGLPSDRFFAERPEGSVSTLKIQRTQQEDSAVYLCASGQGSGNTIYFGEGSWLTVV.

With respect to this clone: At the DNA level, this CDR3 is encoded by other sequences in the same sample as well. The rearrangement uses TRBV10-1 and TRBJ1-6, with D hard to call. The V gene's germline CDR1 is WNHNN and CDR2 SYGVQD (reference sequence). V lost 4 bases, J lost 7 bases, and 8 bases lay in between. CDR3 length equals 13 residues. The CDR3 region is CASSARENSPLHF. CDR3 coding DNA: TGCGCCAGCAGTGCCCGAGAAAATTCACCCCTCCACTTT.

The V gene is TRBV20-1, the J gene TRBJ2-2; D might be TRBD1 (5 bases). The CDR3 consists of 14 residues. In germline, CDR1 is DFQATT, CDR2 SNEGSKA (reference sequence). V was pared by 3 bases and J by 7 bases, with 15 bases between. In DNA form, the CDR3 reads TGCAGTGCTAGTGTTCCCCCAGGGATCGGGGAGCTGTTTTTT. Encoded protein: CSASVPPGIGELFF.

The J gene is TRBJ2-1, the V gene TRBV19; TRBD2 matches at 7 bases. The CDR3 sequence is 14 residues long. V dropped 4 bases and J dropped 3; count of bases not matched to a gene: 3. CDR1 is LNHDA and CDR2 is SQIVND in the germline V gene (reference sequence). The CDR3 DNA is TGTGCCAGTAGTAGGCTAGCGGTCTACAATGAGCAGTTCTTC. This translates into CASSRLAVYNEQFF. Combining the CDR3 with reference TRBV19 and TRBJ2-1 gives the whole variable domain DGGITQSPKYLFRKEGQNVTLSCEQNLNHDAMYWYRQDPGQGLRLIYYSQIVNDFQKGDIAEGYSVSREKKESFPLTVTSAQKNPTAFYLCASSRLAVYNEQFFGPGTRLTVL.

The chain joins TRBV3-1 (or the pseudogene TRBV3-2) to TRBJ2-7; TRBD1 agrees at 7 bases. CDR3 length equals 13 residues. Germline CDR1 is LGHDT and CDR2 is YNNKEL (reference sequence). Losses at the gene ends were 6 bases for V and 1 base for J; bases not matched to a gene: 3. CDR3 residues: CASRPTGSYEQYF. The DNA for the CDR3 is TGTGCCAGCAGGCCGACAGGGTCCTACGAGCAGTACTTC.

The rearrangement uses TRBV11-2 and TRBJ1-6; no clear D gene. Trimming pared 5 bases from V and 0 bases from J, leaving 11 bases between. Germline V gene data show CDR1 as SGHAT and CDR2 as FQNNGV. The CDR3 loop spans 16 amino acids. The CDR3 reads CASSESRVSYNSPLHF. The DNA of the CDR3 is TGTGCCAGCAGCGAGAGTCGAGTCTCCTATAATTCACCCCTCCACTTT.

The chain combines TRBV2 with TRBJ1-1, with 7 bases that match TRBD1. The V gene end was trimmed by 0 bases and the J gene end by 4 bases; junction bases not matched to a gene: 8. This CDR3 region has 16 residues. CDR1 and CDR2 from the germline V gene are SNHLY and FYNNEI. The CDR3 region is CASSEARASGGTEAFF. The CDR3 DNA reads TGTGCCAGCAGTGAAGCGCGAGCCTCAGGGGGCACTGAAGCTTTCTTT.

The CDR3 DNA sequence: TGTGCCAGCAGCTTAGTTGTTGGGATCGGGTACGAGCAGTACTTC. This translates into CASSLVVGIGYEQYF. The V and J genes are TRBV11-2 and TRBJ2-7; D is unclear. V lost 1 base and J lost 4, with 14 bases in between. Germline values: CDR1 SGHAT, CDR2 FQNNGV. This CDR3 has 15 amino acids.

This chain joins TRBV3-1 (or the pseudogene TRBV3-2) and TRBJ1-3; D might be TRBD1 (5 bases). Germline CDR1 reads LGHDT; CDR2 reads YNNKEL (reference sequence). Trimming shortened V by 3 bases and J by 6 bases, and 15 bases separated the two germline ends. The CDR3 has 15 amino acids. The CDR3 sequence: CASSHRFRGENTIYF. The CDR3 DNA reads TGTGCCAGCAGCCACAGATTTAGGGGTGAAAACACCATATATTTT.

The DNA for the CDR3 is TGTGCCAGCAGTTACGGACTAGCGGGAGGTGACCAGTACTTC. It codes for CASSYGLAGGDQYF. This chain joins TRBV6-2 or TRBV6-3 and TRBJ2-5, with 14 positions matching TRBD2. Trimming at V came to 2 bases and at J to 10 bases, leaving 3 bases not matched to a gene. This CDR3 spans 14 amino acids. CDR1 and CDR2 from the germline V gene are MNHEY and SVGEGT.

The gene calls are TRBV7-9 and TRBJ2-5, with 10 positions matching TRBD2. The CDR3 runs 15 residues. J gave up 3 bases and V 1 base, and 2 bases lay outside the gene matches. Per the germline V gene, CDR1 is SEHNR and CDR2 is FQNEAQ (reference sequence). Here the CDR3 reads CASSLVAGGKETQYF. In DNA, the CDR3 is TGTGCCAGCAGCTTAGTAGCGGGGGGAAAAGAGACCCAGTACTTC.